The sequence of this T cell receptor (beta chain) was determined in a study of OX40 agonist ivuxolimab in advanced cancers. Study background: Enrolled patients in dose escalation had cancers that were hepatocellular carcinoma, melanoma, renal cell or head and neck cancer. Study-wide results and limits: The specificity for antigen of the expanded peripheral T cells was not determined.

This table comes from immunoSEQ multiplex PCR, and its TCRdb copy is limited to in-frame clones, with some not included. This sample has approximately 60,000 clones; around 83% occur once, and the top ten carry around 30%. In its sample, this clone was seen once. Its antigen is unidentified. Drawing of blood for sampling happened at baseline, at cycle 4 day 1, and at cycle 7 day 1. The sequence derives from an adult with an advanced solid tumor such as melanoma, head and neck, liver or kidney cancer. The sequencing used CD4+ or CD8+ T cells sorted from blood, collected in a trial of the OX40 agonist ivuxolimab.

CDR3 bases: TGTGCCAGCAGCCCGAGTTGGCGGAGCACAGATACGCAGTATTTT. Translated, it gives CASSPSWRSTDTQYF. The chain joins TRBV7-6 to TRBJ2-3; D gene uncertain. V lost 5 bases, J lost 0 bases, and 12 bases lay in between. Germline-derived CDR1 and CDR2 are SGHVS and FNYEAQ. The CDR3 loop spans 15 amino acids.